This TCR beta chain is drawn from a study of T cells in Graves' hyperthyroidism and ophthalmopathy. RNA transcripts provided the source from which TCR beta CDR3 regions were amplified. HTBI primers were used for first-round RT-PCR of the TCR CDR3. TCRdb re-called the multiplex PCR reads through MiXCR, storing one row per CDR3 protein. The profile shows approximately 620,000 distinct CDR3 sequences, 16% of them singletons. This clonotype has only a few counts. It was 8.5 to 10 ml of fresh peripheral blood that supplied the PBMCs. Trimming shortened V by 2 bases and J by 2 bases, and 10 bases separated the two germline ends. The CDR3 is 14 residues long. Germline-derived CDR1 and CDR2 are SGHDT and YYEEEE.

This TCR derives from a woman in her thirties or forties with Graves' ophthalmopathy. The specimen was blood. The J gene is TRBJ1-2, the V gene TRBV5-6; D is unresolved. CDR3 region: CASSFGVSNYGYTF. The CDR3 region has the DNA TGTGCCAGCAGCTTTGGCGTCAGCAACTATGGCTACACCTTC.